The clone carrying this TCR beta chain was recorded once. The patients chosen for sequencing had shown expansion of CD8+CD57+ cells (detected by flow cytometry). The record originates from a study of CD8+CD57+ T cells in acquired aplastic anemia. Genomic DNA, the template, was used for profiling of the TCR beta VDJ and CDR3. TCRdb ran MiXCR on the reads and lists one entry per CDR3 protein. Altogether under 150,000 distinct CDR3 sequences are present, about 40% being singletons, with the ten largest covering 2.6%. From germline, CDR1 is SGHAT and CDR2 FQNNGV. The CDR3 is made up of 16 amino acids. Between the trimmed V and J ends, which lost 0 bases and 0 bases, there was a span of 11 bases.

The source is a human donor with aplastic anemia. The rearrangement uses TRBV11-2 and TRBJ1-1; perhaps TRBD1 as D (5 bases). Sequences were obtained from sorted CD4+, CD8+, or CD8+CD57+ T cells (not recorded which) from PBMCs. The CDR3 loop reads CASSLEPGTMNTEAFF. The CDR3 region has the DNA TGTGCCAGCAGCTTAGAACCGGGGACCATGAACACTGAAGCTTTCTTT.